This is a list of T cell receptor beta chains from one sample in a study of identifying expanded T cells in peripheral blood. Data came from immunoSEQ multiplex PCR; TCRdb stores just in-frame clones and leaves some out. The repertoire holds 75,000 to 95,000 clones, 89% seen once, with roughly 3.1% in the top ten. The sample was blood. These receptors all stem from a person aged 18-69 years in good health. Both conserved end residues are part of each CDR3. The D gene is left open where the match is weak.

D: NA
V: TRBV28
J: TRBJ2-7
CDR3: CASSSGGTLSYEQYF
DNA: TGTGCCAGCAGCAGTGGGGGGACTCTCTCCTACGAGCAGTACTTC

D: TRBD2
V: TRBV18
J: TRBJ2-1
CDR3: CASSPSGGARYNEQFF
DNA: TGTGCCAGCTCACCGAGCGGGGGGGCGAGGTACAATGAGCAGTTCTTC

D: NA
V: TRBV9
J: TRBJ1-1
CDR3: CASSVGDRMTEAFF
DNA: TGTGCCAGCAGCGTTGGGGATAGAATGACTGAAGCTTTCTTT

D: TRBD1
V: TRBV30
J: TRBJ1-2
CDR3: CAWSVQRTGGLNGYTF
DNA: TGTGCCTGGAGTGTACAACGGACAGGGGGCCTCAATGGCTACACCTTC

D: TRBD1
V: TRBV11-3
J: TRBJ1-5
CDR3: CASSGLTGGRSNNQPQHF
DNA: TGTGCCAGCAGTGGACTCACAGGGGGAAGGTCTAACAATCAGCCCCAGCATTTT

D: NA
V: TRBV6-6
J: TRBJ1-6
CDR3: CASSYSGVKPLHF
DNA: TGTGCCAGCAGTTACTCGGGCGTAAAACCCCTCCACTTT

D: NA
V: TRBV6-5
J: TRBJ2-5
CDR3: CASSPPEGTQYF
DNA: TGTGCCAGCAGCCCCCCAGAGGGGACCCAGTACTTC

D: NA
V: TRBV19
J: TRBJ2-7
CDR3: CASSILGGLSSYEQYF
DNA: TGTGCCAGTAGTATTTTGGGGGGCTTGAGCTCCTACGAGCAGTACTTC

D: TRBD2
V: TRBV14
J: TRBJ2-1
CDR3: CASSQVASGGASEQFF
DNA: TGTGCCAGCAGCCAAGTGGCTAGCGGGGGGGCCTCTGAGCAGTTCTTC

D: NA
V: TRBV7-3
J: TRBJ2-3
CDR3: CASSLGLDSDTQYF
DNA: TGTGCCAGCAGCTTAGGTCTAGACTCAGATACGCAGTATTTT

D: NA
V: TRBV6-6
J: TRBJ2-3
CDR3: CASSYNLGQYF
DNA: TGTGCCAGCAGTTATAATCTTGGGCAGTATTTT

D: TRBD2
V: TRBV9
J: TRBJ2-5
CDR3: CASSVIAGGQETQYF
DNA: TGTGCCAGCAGCGTAATAGCGGGGGGCCAAGAGACCCAGTACTTC

D: TRBD1
V: TRBV6-6
J: TRBJ2-7
CDR3: CASTAGQGFGEQYF
DNA: TGTGCCAGCACCGCGGGACAGGGCTTCGGCGAGCAGTACTTC

D: NA
V: TRBV9
J: TRBJ2-1
CDR3: CATSGASGNEQFF
DNA: TGTGCTACCAGCGGAGCTAGTGGCAATGAGCAGTTCTTC

D: NA
V: TRBV7-2
J: TRBJ2-6
CDR3: CASTKDLSGANVLTF
DNA: TGTGCCAGCACCAAAGATCTCTCTGGGGCCAACGTCCTGACTTTC

D: NA
V: TRBV7-9
J: TRBJ1-1
CDR3: CASSLGGESEAFF
DNA: TGTGCCAGCAGCTTAGGGGGTGAGAGCGAAGCTTTCTTT

D: NA
V: TRBV4-2
J: TRBJ2-7
CDR3: CASSQDIVGYEQYF
DNA: TGTGCCAGCAGCCAAGACATCGTCGGTTACGAGCAGTACTTC

D: NA
V: TRBV6-4
J: TRBJ2-1
CDR3: CASSISSYNEQFF
DNA: TGTGCCAGCAGTATTAGCTCCTACAATGAGCAGTTCTTC